This T cell receptor beta chain was documented in a study of T cells after yellow fever vaccination. Overall study context: SMART-Seq v4 Ultra Low Input served to prepare low-cell-number fractions.

Notes on the study in general: Though it reached lower strength, the secondary response hit its peak faster, day 5 versus 15. Post-booster repertoires contained most primary-vaccination clones again (roughly 95% CD4, over 70% CD8).

In this sample, this clonotype turned up many times. What it recognizes is unknown. The CDR3 length is 14 residues. Looked up from germline, CDR1 is SGHVS and CDR2 is FQNEAQ. Trimming took 2 bases from V and 0 from J, leaving 7 bases between them. Making TCR cDNA involved 5'RACE template switching, which added UMIs and a universal primer site. TCRdb re-derived calls from the 5' RACE reads in MiXCR, one entry per CDR3 protein. The repertoire holds hundreds of thousands of distinct CDR3 sequences, 9% to 15% seen once, with approximately 15% in the top ten. The chain has TRBV7-8 and TRBJ1-1, with D unclear. Sequencing was performed on PBMCs, taken on the day of the yellow fever booster vaccination. The TCR originated in a man aged 25 to 45 who received the YFV17D yellow fever vaccine. CDR3 region: CASSLRQLNTEAFF. Written as DNA, the CDR3 is TGTGCCAGCAGCTTACGGCAGCTGAACACTGAAGCTTTCTTT.